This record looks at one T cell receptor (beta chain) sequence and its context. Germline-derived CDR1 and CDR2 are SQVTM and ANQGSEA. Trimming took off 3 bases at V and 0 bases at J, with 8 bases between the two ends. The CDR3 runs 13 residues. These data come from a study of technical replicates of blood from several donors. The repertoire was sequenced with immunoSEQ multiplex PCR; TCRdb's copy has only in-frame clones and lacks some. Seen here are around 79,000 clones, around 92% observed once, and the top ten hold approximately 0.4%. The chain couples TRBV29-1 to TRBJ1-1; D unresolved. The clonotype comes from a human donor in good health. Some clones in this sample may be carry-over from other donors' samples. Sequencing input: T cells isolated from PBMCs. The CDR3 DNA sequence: TGCAGCGTTGATGAGCCGGTGAACACTGAAGCTTTCTTT. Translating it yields CSVDEPVNTEAFF.